The entry below gives a single TCR beta chain sequence along with its context. Its antigen is undetermined. The sample belongs to a study of T cell responses to AZD1222 COVID-19 vaccine. The study, taken as a whole, reports: In a largely white British group with more females than males, clonal diversity was possibly underestimated. Spike-specific TCR repertoires showed rising breadth and depth after two AZD1222 doses.

Investigators merged groups given second doses at roughly 4 or roughly 12 weeks. The CDR3 is 14 residues long. Germline V lookup: CDR1 MNHEY, CDR2 SVGAGI. V was pared by 7 bases and J by 0 bases, with 12 bases between. The method was immunoSEQ multiplex PCR; TCRdb's version includes in-frame clones alone and lacks a portion of them. Of some 130,000 clones in the sample, roughly 86% were seen once. Sequenced material: peripheral blood, taken 28 days after the second AZD1222 dose. This sequence joins TRBV6-5 and TRBJ1-1, with a weak D call TRBD1 (6 bases). The TCR comes from an adult who received the AZD1222 COVID-19 vaccine. CDR3 loop: CASTQGSVNTEAFF. The DNA for the CDR3 is TGTGCCAGCACCCAGGGGTCGGTGAACACTGAAGCTTTCTTT.